A selection of T cell receptor beta chains follows, all from one sample in a study of blood T cell repertoires in COVID-19. The assay was immunoSEQ multiplex PCR, and TCRdb's table has in-frame clones only and misses some. The sample lists under 200,000 clones, more than 70% occurring once. Sequencing input: peripheral blood. The receptors were sampled from a woman between 65 and 79 years old who had recovered from COVID-19. Each CDR3 is given with its conserved first and last residue. D genes are given only for firm matches. A clone size is listed for some rows: how often the clone was seen (once, few, many), or a class if it is expanded.

TRBJ1-1 NA TRBV10-1 NA CASSRNMNTEAFF TGCGCCAGCAGTAGAAACATGAACACTGAAGCTTTCTTT
TRBJ1-4 once TRBV14 NA CASSLGGKLFF TGTGCCAGCAGCCTGGGGGGAAAACTGTTTTTT
TRBJ2-4 NA TRBV2 TRBD2 CATYSGVAKNIQYF TGTGCCACTTATAGCGGGGTAGCCAAAAACATTCAGTACTTC
TRBJ2-6 NA TRBV5-1 NA CATKSDSSGANVLTF TGCGCCACCAAGAGCGACAGCTCTGGGGCCAACGTCCTGACTTTC
TRBJ2-7 NA TRBV6-5 TRBD1 CASHPGGLGEQYF TGTGCCAGCCACCCAGGGGGCCTCGGCGAGCAGTACTTC
TRBJ1-1 NA TRBV20-1 NA CSATRGTEAFF TGCAGTGCTACCCGCGGCACTGAAGCTTTCTTT
TRBJ2-7 NA TRBV6-5 NA CASSQRLVSSYEQYF TGTGCCAGCAGCCAAAGACTAGTCTCTTCCTACGAGCAGTACTTC
TRBJ1-4 NA TRBV2 NA CATRTGEKLFF TGTGCCACCCGGACGGGAGAAAAACTGTTTTTT
TRBJ1-2 NA TRBV4-1 NA CASSQDTGPKNYGYTF TGCGCCAGCAGCCAAGATACAGGGCCTAAGAACTATGGCTACACCTTC
TRBJ1-2 NA TRBV7-2 TRBD1 CASSGGQGFYGYTF TGTGCCAGCAGCGGGGGACAGGGGTTCTATGGCTACACCTTC
TRBJ2-7 NA TRBV29-1 NA CSVPTGGSPVEQYF TGCAGCGTTCCGACGGGGGGCTCCCCGGTCGAGCAGTACTTC
TRBJ1-6 NA TRBV28 NA CASSPPLGAANSPLHF TGTGCCAGCAGTCCCCCCCTAGGGGCGGCTAATTCACCCCTCCACTTT
TRBJ2-3 once TRBV12-3/TRBV12-4 NA CASSFSGYPQYF TGTGCCAGCAGTTTTTCGGGGTACCCGCAGTATTTT
TRBJ1-1 NA TRBV19 TRBD1 CASSQRTGKMNTEAFF TGTGCCAGTAGTCAGAGGACAGGAAAAATGAACACTGAAGCTTTCTTT
TRBJ2-7 NA TRBV28 TRBD2 CASHPWGRAGSYEQYF TGTGCCAGCCACCCATGGGGGAGGGCTGGCTCCTACGAGCAGTACTTC
TRBJ2-1 once TRBV7-9 TRBD2 CASTRGAVLAGGDEQFF TGTGCCAGCACCCGGGGCGCAGTGCTAGCGGGAGGTGATGAGCAGTTCTTC
TRBJ2-3 NA TRBV27 TRBD2 CAIAGTSGPDTQYF TGTGCCATCGCCGGGACTAGCGGACCAGATACGCAGTATTTT
TRBJ2-1 NA TRBV5-4 TRBD2 CASSRGLAYEQFF TGTGCCAGCAGTCGCGGACTAGCCTATGAGCAGTTCTTC
TRBJ2-3 NA TRBV4-2 TRBD2 CASSPPGGGAPDTQYF TGTGCCAGCAGCCCCCCTGGCGGGGGGGCTCCAGATACGCAGTATTTT
TRBJ2-5 NA TRBV24-1 TRBD1 CATSDPGTGEQTQYF TGTGCCACCAGTGACCCCGGGACAGGGGAACAGACCCAGTACTTC
TRBJ2-1 NA TRBV5-1 TRBD2 CASSPPGGYNEQFF TGCGCCAGCAGCCCCCCGGGGGGCTACAATGAGCAGTTCTTC
TRBJ1-5 once TRBV10-3 NA CAISESGTGRGQPQHF TGTGCCATCAGTGAGTCGGGGACCGGGAGGGGACAGCCCCAGCATTTT
TRBJ1-4 NA TRBV18 NA CASSPGPGEKLFF TGTGCCAGCTCACCAGGGCCGGGGGAAAAACTGTTTTTT
TRBJ2-2 NA TRBV19 TRBD2 CASTIFGLAGGPGELFF TGTGCCAGTACTATCTTTGGACTAGCGGGAGGTCCTGGCGAGCTGTTTTTT
TRBJ1-2 NA TRBV11-2 NA CASRALGGGYGYTF TGTGCCAGCAGAGCCCTCGGGGGGGGGTATGGCTACACCTTC
TRBJ1-5 NA TRBV7-9 NA CASSLTGGNNQPQHF TGTGCCAGCAGCCTGACAGGCGGTAACAATCAGCCCCAGCATTTT